The subject of this entry is one T cell receptor (beta chain). The data derive from a study of regulatory T cells in long-lasting Graves disease. Researchers made TCR beta libraries by using iRepertoire HTBI primers and running Arm-PCR on CDR3 regions. MiXCR was run by TCRdb on the multiplex PCR reads, yielding one entry per CDR3 protein. The repertoire holds about 430,000 distinct CDR3 sequences, with around 20% as singletons. Germline trimming cut 0 bases from V and 0 bases from J; bases unmatched to any gene: 8. CDR1 is SGDLS, CDR2 YYNGEE, per germline. This CDR3 has 17 amino acids. Time point meaning: persistent/refractory GD, antithyroid drugs over 5 years with positive TRAb. Isolated PBMC RNA provided the starting material for the TCR library.

This receptor was identified in a female donor with Graves disease. The V and J genes are TRBV9 and TRBJ2-7; 8 nucleotides match TRBD2. This specimen consisted of peripheral blood mononuclear cells (PBMCs), obtained when the disease was refractory, from a patient treated with antithyroid drugs. The CDR3 bases are TGTGCCAGCAGCGTAGGAGGACTAGCCTTTAGCTCCTACGAGCAGTACTTC. Encoded protein: CASSVGGLAFSSYEQYF.